These 22 T cell receptor beta chains were all obtained from the same sample, sequenced in a study of blood T cell repertoires in COVID-19. This table comes from immunoSEQ multiplex PCR, and its TCRdb copy is limited to in-frame clones, with some not included. Found here are about 250,000 clones, about 91% of them singletons; the top ten hold around 6.6%. Sequences were obtained from peripheral blood. Receptors originate from a woman aged 30 to 39 with COVID-19, enrolled during active disease.

The chain combines TRBV11-2 with TRBJ1-3; perhaps TRBD1 as D (5 bases). Between the trimmed V and J ends, which lost 5 bases and 2 bases, there was a span of 16 bases. Germline V gives CDR1 SGHAT, CDR2 FQNNGV. The CDR3 covers 16 residues. The CDR3 is CASSLAYRQTGNTIYF. In nucleotides, the CDR3 is TGTGCCAGCAGCCTAGCTTACCGACAGACTGGAAACACCATATATTTT.

The chain combines TRBV6-5 with TRBJ2-5, with D uncertain. Germline V gene lookup returns CDR1 MNHEY and CDR2 SVGAGI. Trimming took off 2 bases at V and 5 bases at J, with 12 bases between the two ends. This CDR3 has 14 amino acids. The CDR3 DNA sequence: TGTGCCAGCAGTTACGGTCCAGTCGGGGAGACCCAGTACTTC. It specifies CASSYGPVGETQYF.

The chain carries TRBV6-2 or TRBV6-3 and TRBJ2-7, with 7 bases lining up with TRBD1. The CDR3 consists of 14 residues. The V segment lost 2 bases and the J segment 2 bases; nucleotides outside the gene matches: 3. Germline V gives CDR1 MNHEY, CDR2 SVGEGT. The CDR3 region has the DNA TGTGCCAGCAGTTACCTCACAGGGGCCTACGAGCAGTACGTC. Protein sequence: CASSYLTGAYEQYV.

The V gene is TRBV7-2, the J gene TRBJ2-3, with a weak D call TRBD2 (6 bases). Per the germline V gene, CDR1 is SGHTA and CDR2 is FQGNSA. The CDR3 consists of 16 residues. The germline V and J ends were trimmed by 5 bases and 3 bases, with 18 bases remaining between them. CDR3 in amino acids: CASSLPGIGGTDTQYF. CDR3 bases: TGTGCCAGCAGCCTACCCGGGATAGGAGGGACAGATACGCAGTATTTT. Filled out from reference TRBV7-2 and TRBJ2-3, the complete variable domain reads GAGVSQSPSNKVTEKGKDVELRCDPISGHTALYWYRQSLGQGLEFLIYFQGNSAPDKSGLPSDRFSAERTGGSVSTLTIQRTQQEDSAVYLCASSLPGIGGTDTQYFGPGTRLTVL.

The CDR3 is CASSEWAGGGYEQYF. In nucleotides, the CDR3 is TGTGCCAGCAGTGAGTGGGCAGGGGGCGGGTACGAGCAGTACTTC. The J gene is TRBJ2-7, the V gene TRBV6-1; 8 bases are a match to TRBD1. Germline V gene sequence: CDR1 MNHNS, CDR2 SASEGT. V was pared by 3 bases and J by 4 bases, with 8 bases of the junction left unmatched. The CDR3 totals 15 residues.

This clone is a singleton in its sample. The genes are TRBV11-2 and TRBJ1-6; TRBD1 matches at 11 bases. CDR3 length: 15 amino acids. The V segment lost 6 bases and the J segment 9 bases; nucleotides outside the gene matches: 7. CDR1 is SGHAT, CDR2 FQNNGV, per germline. CDR3: CASSPGQGAGSPLHF. The CDR3 bases are TGTGCCAGCAGTCCTGGACAGGGGGCAGGTTCACCCCTCCACTTT.

The chain employs TRBV15 and TRBJ2-7; 7 bases are shared with TRBD1. V lost 5 bases and J lost 2; bases outside the gene matches: 6. This CDR3 contains 14 residues. The V gene's germline CDR1 is LNHNV and CDR2 YYDKDF (reference sequence). The CDR3 DNA is TGTGCCACCAGCGCTCGACAGGGAACCTACGAGCAGTACTTC. It encodes CATSARQGTYEQYF.

The rearrangement uses TRBV7-9 and TRBJ2-2; D not certain. The CDR3 is made up of 14 amino acids. In germline, CDR1 is SEHNR, CDR2 FQNEAQ (reference sequence). The V gene lost 4 bases and the J gene lost 4 bases, with 10 bases spanning the gap. The CDR3 region is CASSSKRVTGELFF. In nucleotides, the CDR3 is TGTGCCAGCAGCTCAAAACGGGTCACCGGGGAGCTGTTTTTT.

CDR3 nucleotides: TGTGCCACCAGTGATTGGGGGGGGTTCGAGGGCTACACCTTC. Its translation: CATSDWGGFEGYTF. The chain employs TRBV24-1 and TRBJ1-2, with D possibly TRBD1 on 5 matching bases. Trimming removed 2 bases at V and 8 bases at J, with 14 bases between. Germline values: CDR1 KGHDR, CDR2 SFDVKD. The CDR3 has 14 amino acids.

DNA for the CDR3: TGTGCCATCAGCTTTACAGCGGGAGAGCCAGATACGCAGTATTTT. This gives the protein CAISFTAGEPDTQYF. This rearrangement joins TRBV10-3 to TRBJ2-3, with TRBD2 matching 8 bases. This CDR3 contains 15 residues. V was pared by 6 bases and J by 4 bases, with 9 bases of the junction left unmatched. Germline V gene sequence: CDR1 ENHRY, CDR2 SYGVKD.

The CDR3 bases are TGCAGTGCTAGTATAGCGGCAACCAGCGATACGCAGTATTTT. Its translation: CSASIAATSDTQYF. This rearrangement joins TRBV20-1 to TRBJ2-3, with D perhaps TRBD2 (6 bases). Germline lookup yields CDR1 DFQATT and CDR2 SNEGSKA (reference sequence). V was pared by 3 bases and J by 6 bases, with 16 bases between. The CDR3 has 14 amino acids.

The chain recombines TRBV6-5 with TRBJ2-1; 9 bases are a match to TRBD2. J gave up 9 bases and V 2 bases, and 8 bases lay outside the gene matches. CDR3 length: 15 amino acids. The germline CDR1 and CDR2 sequences are MNHEY and SVGAGI. CDR3 protein: CASSYRGRALGEQFF. CDR3 in DNA: TGTGCCAGCAGTTACCGCGGGAGGGCGTTGGGTGAGCAGTTCTTC.

This clone occurred once. The chain carries TRBV19 and TRBJ1-5, with TRBD1 matching 9 bases. The CDR3 spans 18 residues. The J segment lost 0 bases and the V segment lost 6 bases, leaving 12 bases of the junction unmatched. Germline loops: CDR1 LNHDA, CDR2 SQIVND (reference sequence). The CDR3 loop is CASSPRGTGTVSNQPQHF. The CDR3 region has the DNA TGTGCCAGTAGCCCCCGGGGGACAGGGACTGTTAGCAATCAGCCCCAGCATTTT.

The chain links TRBV18 to TRBJ2-2, with 12 bases fitting TRBD2. CDR1 is KGHSH, CDR2 LQKENI, per germline. The CDR3 loop spans 22 amino acids. V lost 3 bases to trimming and J lost 0 bases; unmatched junction nucleotides: 17. Here the CDR3 reads CASSPIQVILAGGPTNTGELFF. DNA of the CDR3: TGTGCCAGCTCACCTATCCAAGTAATACTAGCGGGAGGTCCGACGAACACCGGGGAGCTGTTTTTT.

The chain combines TRBV11-3 with TRBJ2-5; TRBD1 matches 12 bases. CDR3 length: 16 amino acids. Trimming at V came to 1 base and at J to 4 bases, leaving 4 bases not matched to a gene. CDR1 and CDR2 from the germline V gene are SGHNT and YENEEA. CDR3: CASSLGGQGAAETQYF. The CDR3 nucleotides read TGTGCCAGCAGCTTAGGGGGACAGGGGGCCGCAGAGACCCAGTACTTC. Using reference TRBV11-3 and TRBJ2-5 for the parts outside the CDR3, the full variable domain is EAGVVQSPRYKIIEKKQPVAFWCNPISGHNTLYWYLQNLGQGPELLIRYENEEAVDDSQLPKDRFSAERLKGVDSTLKIQPAELGDSAVYLCASSLGGQGAAETQYFGPGTRLLVL.

The J gene is TRBJ1-1, the V gene TRBV27; no reliable D call. Trimming stripped 3 bases from V and 11 bases from J, with 16 bases between. CDR3 length equals 13 residues. CDR1 is MNHEY, CDR2 SMNVEV, per germline (reference sequence). The CDR3 DNA follows: TGTGCCAGCAGTTTTATGATGGCTGGGGAGGCTTTCTTT. This gives the protein CASSFMMAGEAFF.

The genes are TRBV29-1 and TRBJ2-2; 7 positions match TRBD2. Germline V gives CDR1 SQVTM, CDR2 ANQGSEA. With 8 bases clipped from V and 4 bases from J, the junction kept 4 bases outside the gene matches. CDR3 length: 12 amino acids. The CDR3 bases are TGCAGCTGTACGGGAGGCACCGGGGAGCTGTTTTTT. This sequence encodes CSCTGGTGELFF.

In this sample, this clone turned up a few times. The chain has TRBV19 and TRBJ2-3; 7 bases fit TRBD1. The CDR3 is 15 residues long. Germline trimming cut 6 bases from V and 0 bases from J; bases unmatched to any gene: 6. Germline CDR1 LNHDA, CDR2 SQIVND (reference sequence). This CDR3 is CASRGTAFSTDTQYF. CDR3 bases: TGTGCCAGTAGGGGGACAGCTTTTAGCACAGATACGCAGTATTTT.

The gene calls are TRBV4-2 and TRBJ2-1; tentative D call: TRBD2 (5 bases). V was pared by 1 base and J by 6 bases, with 22 bases between. This CDR3 has 18 residues. Germline CDR1 and CDR2: LGHNA and YNFKEQ. The CDR3 nucleotides are TGTGCCAGCAGCCAAGGTAAACTGGCGGGCGACGAGCTCAATGAGCAGTTCTTC. Protein product: CASSQGKLAGDELNEQFF.

The chain recombines TRBV14 with TRBJ2-1; weak D call: TRBD2 (6 bases). The CDR3 has 14 amino acids. CDR1 SGHDN and CDR2 FVKESK come from the germline V gene. V gave up 0 bases and J gave up 9 bases, with 12 bases separating them. This chain's CDR3 is CASSQDGGAFEQFF. Here the CDR3 DNA reads TGTGCCAGCAGCCAAGATGGCGGGGCCTTTGAGCAGTTCTTC.

V usage is TRBV6-5 and J usage is TRBJ2-2; D perhaps matches TRBD1 (6 bases). This CDR3 contains 16 residues. The V gene's germline CDR1 is MNHEY and CDR2 SVGAGI. V was trimmed by 3 bases and J by 5 bases, leaving 16 bases between them. CDR3: CASSYGGTRGTGELFF. DNA for the CDR3: TGTGCCAGCAGTTATGGGGGCACCCGGGGAACCGGGGAGCTGTTTTTT.

The V call is TRBV15, the J call TRBJ2-5; D is perhaps TRBD1 (6 bases). There are 16 residues in the CDR3. CDR1 LNHNV and CDR2 YYDKDF come from the germline V gene (reference sequence). V was trimmed by 8 bases and J by 9 bases, leaving 28 bases between them. The DNA for the CDR3 is TGTGCCACCGATGACCCCGCCATGGGCTCCAGGGGTTCCCAGTACTTC. Translated, it gives CATDDPAMGSRGSQYF.